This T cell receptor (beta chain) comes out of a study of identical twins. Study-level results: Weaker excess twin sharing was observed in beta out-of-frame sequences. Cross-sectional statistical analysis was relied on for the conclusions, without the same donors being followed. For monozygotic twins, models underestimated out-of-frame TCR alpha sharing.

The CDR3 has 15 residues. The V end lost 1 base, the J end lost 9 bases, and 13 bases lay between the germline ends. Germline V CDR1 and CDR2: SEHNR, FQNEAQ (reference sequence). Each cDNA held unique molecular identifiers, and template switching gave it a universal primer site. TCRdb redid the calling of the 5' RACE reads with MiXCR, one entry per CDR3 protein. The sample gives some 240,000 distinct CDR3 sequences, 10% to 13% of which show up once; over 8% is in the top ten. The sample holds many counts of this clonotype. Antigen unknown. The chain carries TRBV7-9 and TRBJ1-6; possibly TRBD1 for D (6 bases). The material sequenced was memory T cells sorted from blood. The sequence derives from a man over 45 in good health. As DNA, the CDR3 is TGTGCCAGCAGCTTAGAGGGGGGAATAAGTTCACCCCTCCACTTT. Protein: CASSLEGGISSPLHF.